This TCR beta chain was recorded in a study of blood T cells in healthy people across ages. With a J-beta primer mix and a sample-barcoded 5' primer, a second PCR ran about 7 to 12 cycles. Every sample gave at least 3 million paired-end reads containing CDR3. TCRdb independently ran MiXCR on the 5' RACE reads; one entry per CDR3 protein. Of about 970,000 distinct CDR3 sequences in the sample, roughly 51% were seen once. Germline V gene sequence: CDR1 SEHNR, CDR2 FQNEAQ (reference sequence). This CDR3 region has 14 residues. Trimming took 5 bases from V and 5 from J, leaving 15 bases between them. The chain couples TRBV7-9 to TRBJ2-5; TRBD2 is a possible D gene (6 bases). The sequencing sample was made of blood. This sequence was found in a woman aged 55-70 years in good health. The DNA of the CDR3 is TGTGCCAGCAGCGTAATGGGGGGATCGGAGACCCAGTACTTC. Translated: CASSVMGGSETQYF.